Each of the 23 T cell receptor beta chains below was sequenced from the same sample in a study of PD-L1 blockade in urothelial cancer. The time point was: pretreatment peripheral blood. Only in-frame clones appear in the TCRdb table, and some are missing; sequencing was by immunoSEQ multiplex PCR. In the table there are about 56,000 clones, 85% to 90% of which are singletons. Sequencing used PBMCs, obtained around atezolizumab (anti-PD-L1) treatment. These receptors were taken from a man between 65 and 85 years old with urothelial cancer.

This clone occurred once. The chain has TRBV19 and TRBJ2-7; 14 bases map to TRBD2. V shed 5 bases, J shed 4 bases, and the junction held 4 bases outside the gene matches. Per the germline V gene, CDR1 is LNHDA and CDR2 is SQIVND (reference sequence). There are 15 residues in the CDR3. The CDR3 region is CASSGRTSGRYEQYF. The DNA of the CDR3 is TGTGCCAGTAGTGGTAGGACTAGCGGGAGGTACGAGCAGTACTTC. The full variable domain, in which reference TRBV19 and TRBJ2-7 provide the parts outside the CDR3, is DGGITQSPKYLFRKEGQNVTLSCEQNLNHDAMYWYRQDPGQGLRLIYYSQIVNDFQKGDIAEGYSVSREKKESFPLTVTSAQKNPTAFYLCASSGRTSGRYEQYFGPGTRLTVT.

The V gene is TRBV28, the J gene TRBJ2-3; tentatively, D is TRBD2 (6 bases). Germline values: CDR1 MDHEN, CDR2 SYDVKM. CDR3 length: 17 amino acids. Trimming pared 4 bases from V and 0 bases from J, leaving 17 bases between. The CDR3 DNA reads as TGTGCCAGCAGTTCCATCGGGAGTCAATCTAGCACAGATACGCAGTATTTT. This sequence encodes CASSSIGSQSSTDTQYF. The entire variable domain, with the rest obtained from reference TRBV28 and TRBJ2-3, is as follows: DVKVTQSSRYLVKRTGEKVFLECVQDMDHENMFWYRQDPGLGLRLIYFSYDVKMKEKGDIPEGYSVSREKKERFSLILESASTNQTSMYLCASSSIGSQSSTDTQYFGPGTRLTVL.

The CDR3 sequence is CASSVEGAVHGYTF. CDR3 DNA sequence: TGTGCCAGCAGTGTGGAGGGGGCAGTTCATGGCTACACCTTC. The J gene is TRBJ1-2, the V gene TRBV2; 7 bases are a match to TRBD1. Germline lookup yields CDR1 SNHLY and CDR2 FYNNEI. The CDR3 runs to 14 residues. J gave up 6 bases and V 4 bases, and 8 bases lay outside the gene matches.

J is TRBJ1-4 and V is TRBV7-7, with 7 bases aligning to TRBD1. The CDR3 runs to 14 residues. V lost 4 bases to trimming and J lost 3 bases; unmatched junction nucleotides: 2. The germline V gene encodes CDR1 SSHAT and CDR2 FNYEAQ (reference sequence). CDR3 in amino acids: CASSSGQPNEKLFF. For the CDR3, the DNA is TGTGCCAGCAGCTCGGGACAGCCTAATGAAAAACTGTTTTTT.

DNA for the CDR3: TGTGCCAGCAGTTTCCGATCGAACTTGAACACTGAAGCTTTCTTT. Its translation is CASSFRSNLNTEAFF. The J gene is TRBJ1-1, the V gene TRBV28, with unresolved D. Per the germline V gene, CDR1 is MDHEN and CDR2 is SYDVKM. Trimming removed 3 bases at V and 0 bases at J, with 11 bases between. The CDR3 has 15 amino acids.

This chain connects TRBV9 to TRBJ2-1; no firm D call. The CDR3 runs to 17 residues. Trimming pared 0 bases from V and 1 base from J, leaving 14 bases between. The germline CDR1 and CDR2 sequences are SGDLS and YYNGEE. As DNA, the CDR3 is TGTGCCAGCAGCGTAGCCCAGGAAACTTCATCCTACAATGAGCAGTTCTTC. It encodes CASSVAQETSSYNEQFF. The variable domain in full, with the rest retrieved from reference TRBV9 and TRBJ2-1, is DSGVTQTPKHLITATGQRVTLRCSPRSGDLSVYWYQQSLDQGLQFLIQYYNGEERAKGNILERFSAQQFPDLHSELNLSSLELGDSALYFCASSVAQETSSYNEQFFGPGTRLTVL.

CDR3 residues: CASRDSTNYGYTF. In DNA, the CDR3 is TGTGCCAGCAGGGACAGTACTAACTATGGCTACACCTTC. The gene calls are TRBV25-1 and TRBJ1-2, with D perhaps TRBD1 (6 bases). Trimming stripped 6 bases from V and 0 bases from J, with 8 bases between. The germline V gene encodes CDR1 MGHDK and CDR2 SYGVNS. The CDR3 has 13 residues.

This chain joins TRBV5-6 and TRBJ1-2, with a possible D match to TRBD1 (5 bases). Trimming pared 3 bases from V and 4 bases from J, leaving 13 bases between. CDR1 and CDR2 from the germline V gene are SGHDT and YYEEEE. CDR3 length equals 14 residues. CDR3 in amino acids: CASSSPGGGYGYTF. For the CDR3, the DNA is TGTGCCAGCAGCTCCCCCGGGGGAGGCTATGGCTACACCTTC.

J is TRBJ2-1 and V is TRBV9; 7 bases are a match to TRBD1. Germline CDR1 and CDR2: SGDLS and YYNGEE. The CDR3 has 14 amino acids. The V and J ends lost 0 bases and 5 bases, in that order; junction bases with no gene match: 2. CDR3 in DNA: TGTGCCAGCAGCGTAGTGACAGGGAACAATGAGCAGTTCTTC. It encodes CASSVVTGNNEQFF.

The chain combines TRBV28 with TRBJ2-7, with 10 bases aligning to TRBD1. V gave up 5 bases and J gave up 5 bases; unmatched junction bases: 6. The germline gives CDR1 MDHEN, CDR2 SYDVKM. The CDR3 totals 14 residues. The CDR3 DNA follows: TGTGCCAGCAGTCAAGGGACAGGGGTCAACGAGCAGTACTTC. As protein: CASSQGTGVNEQYF.

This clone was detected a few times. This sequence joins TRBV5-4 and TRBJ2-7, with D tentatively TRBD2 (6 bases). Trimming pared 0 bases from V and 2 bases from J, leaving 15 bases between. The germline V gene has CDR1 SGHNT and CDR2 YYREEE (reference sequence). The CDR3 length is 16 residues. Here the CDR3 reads CASSLDEGRTTYEQYF. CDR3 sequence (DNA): TGTGCCAGCAGCTTGGATGAAGGGAGGACAACCTACGAGCAGTACTTC. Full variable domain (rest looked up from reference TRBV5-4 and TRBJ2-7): ETGVTQSPTHLIKTRGQQVTLRCSSQSGHNTVSWYQQALGQGPQFIFQYYREEENGRGNFPPRFSGLQFPNYSSELNVNALELDDSALYLCASSLDEGRTTYEQYFGPGTRLTVT.

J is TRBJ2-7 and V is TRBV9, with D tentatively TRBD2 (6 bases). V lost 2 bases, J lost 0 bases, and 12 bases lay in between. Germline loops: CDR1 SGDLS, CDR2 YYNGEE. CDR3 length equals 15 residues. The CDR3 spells CASSVRLVSSYEQYF. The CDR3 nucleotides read TGTGCCAGCAGCGTCCGACTAGTATCCTCCTACGAGCAGTACTTC.

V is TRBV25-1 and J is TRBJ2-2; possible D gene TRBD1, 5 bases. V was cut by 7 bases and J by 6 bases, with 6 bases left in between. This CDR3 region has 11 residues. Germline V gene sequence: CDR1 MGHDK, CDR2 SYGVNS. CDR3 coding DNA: TGTGCCAGCATAGGGGCCGGGGAGCTGTTTTTT. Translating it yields CASIGAGELFF.

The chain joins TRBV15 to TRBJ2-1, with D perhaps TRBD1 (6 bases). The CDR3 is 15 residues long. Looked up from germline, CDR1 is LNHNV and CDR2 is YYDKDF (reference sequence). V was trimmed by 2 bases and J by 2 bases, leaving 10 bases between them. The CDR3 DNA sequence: TGTGCCACCAGCAGATACAGGGAAACCTACAATGAGCAGTTCTTC. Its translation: CATSRYRETYNEQFF. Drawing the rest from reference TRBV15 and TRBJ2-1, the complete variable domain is DAMVIQNPRYQVTQFGKPVTLSCSQTLNHNVMYWYQQKSSQAPKLLFHYYDKDFNNEADTPDNFQSRRPNTSFCFLDIRSPGLGDTAMYLCATSRYRETYNEQFFGPGTRLTVL.

The CDR3 DNA follows: TGCAGCGTTGAGGGACTAGCGGTCTACAATGAGCAGTTCTTC. Translating it yields CSVEGLAVYNEQFF. This rearrangement joins TRBV29-1 to TRBJ2-1, with 11 nucleotides matching TRBD2. Germline loops: CDR1 SQVTM, CDR2 ANQGSEA. The CDR3 has 14 amino acids. Trimming took 3 bases from V and 3 from J; bases not matched to a gene: 1.

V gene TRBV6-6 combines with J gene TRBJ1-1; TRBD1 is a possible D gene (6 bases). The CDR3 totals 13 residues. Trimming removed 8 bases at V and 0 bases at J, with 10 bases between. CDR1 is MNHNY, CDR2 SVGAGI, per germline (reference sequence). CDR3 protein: CASWGHMNTEAFF. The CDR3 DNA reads TGTGCCAGCTGGGGACACATGAACACTGAAGCTTTCTTT.

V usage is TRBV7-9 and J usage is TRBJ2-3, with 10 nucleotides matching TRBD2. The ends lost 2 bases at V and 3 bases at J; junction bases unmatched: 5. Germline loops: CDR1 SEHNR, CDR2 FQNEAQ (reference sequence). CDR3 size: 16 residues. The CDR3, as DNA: TGTGCCAGCAGCTTATCTAGCGGGAGTGGAACAGATACGCAGTATTTT. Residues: CASSLSSGSGTDTQYF.

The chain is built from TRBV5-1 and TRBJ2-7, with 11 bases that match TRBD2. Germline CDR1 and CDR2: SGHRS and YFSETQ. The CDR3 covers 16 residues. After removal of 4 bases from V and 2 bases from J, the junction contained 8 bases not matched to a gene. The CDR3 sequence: CASSIGTSGLPYEQYF. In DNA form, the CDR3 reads TGCGCCAGCAGCATCGGGACTAGCGGTTTGCCCTACGAGCAGTACTTC.

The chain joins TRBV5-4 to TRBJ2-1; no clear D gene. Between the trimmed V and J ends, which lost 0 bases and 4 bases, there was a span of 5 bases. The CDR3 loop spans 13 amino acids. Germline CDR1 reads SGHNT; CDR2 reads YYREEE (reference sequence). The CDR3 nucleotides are TGTGCCAGCAGCTTGGGTCCATACAATGAGCAGTTCTTC. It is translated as CASSLGPYNEQFF.

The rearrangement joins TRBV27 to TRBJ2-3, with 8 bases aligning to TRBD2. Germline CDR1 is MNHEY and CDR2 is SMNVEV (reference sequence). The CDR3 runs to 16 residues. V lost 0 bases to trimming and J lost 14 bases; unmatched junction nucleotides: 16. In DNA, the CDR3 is TGTGCCAGCAGTTTATCAGGAGCGGGAGTGCACAGATACGCGTATTTT. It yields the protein CASSLSGAGVHRYAYF.

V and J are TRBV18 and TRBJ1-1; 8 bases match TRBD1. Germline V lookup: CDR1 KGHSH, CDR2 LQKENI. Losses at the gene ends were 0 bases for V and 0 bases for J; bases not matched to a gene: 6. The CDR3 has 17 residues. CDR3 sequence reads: CASSPPRAGGLNTEAFF. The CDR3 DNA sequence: TGTGCCAGCTCACCACCGAGGGCAGGGGGCTTGAACACTGAAGCTTTCTTT.

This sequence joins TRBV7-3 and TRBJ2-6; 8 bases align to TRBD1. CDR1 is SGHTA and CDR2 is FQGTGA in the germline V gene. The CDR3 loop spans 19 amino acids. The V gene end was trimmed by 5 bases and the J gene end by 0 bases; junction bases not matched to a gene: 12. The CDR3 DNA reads TGTGCCAGCAGCCGGACCCGGGACAGGTCCTTCTCTGGGGCCAACGTCCTGACTTTC. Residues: CASSRTRDRSFSGANVLTF.

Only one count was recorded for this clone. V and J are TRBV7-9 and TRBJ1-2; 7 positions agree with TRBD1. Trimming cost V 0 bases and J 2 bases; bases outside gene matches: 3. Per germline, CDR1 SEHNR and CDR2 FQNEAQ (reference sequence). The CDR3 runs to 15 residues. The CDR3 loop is CASSLAGTANYGYTF. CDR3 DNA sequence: TGTGCCAGCAGCTTAGCCGGGACAGCAAACTATGGCTACACCTTC.